This T cell receptor (beta chain) was sequenced in a study of blood T cell repertoires in COVID-19. Germline-derived CDR1 and CDR2 are MNHEY and SMNVEV (reference sequence). With V trimmed by 3 bases and J by 8 bases, 7 bases remained unmatched. The CDR3 is made up of 15 amino acids. Cohort 3 donors counted as recovered after two negative PCRs, clearance, or resolved symptoms. Method: immunoSEQ multiplex PCR; TCRdb's copy keeps in-frame clones and lacks some. The table includes 360,000 or so clones, over 75% detected once. This chain uses TRBV27 with TRBJ1-4; the match to TRBD1 covers 9 bases. The specimen sequenced was PBMCs or T cells enriched from blood (not recorded which). This TCR was recovered from a woman aged 25 to 45 who had recovered from COVID-19. CDR3: CASSFSGTGPEKLFF. CDR3 DNA: TGTGCCAGCAGTTTTTCAGGGACAGGGCCCGAAAAACTGTTTTTT.